Presented here are 17 T cell receptor beta chains from one specimen sequenced in a study of cytomegalovirus exposure and HLA in healthy donors. PCR employed 60 Vbeta and 13 Jbeta primers. This table comes from immunoSEQ multiplex PCR, and its TCRdb copy is limited to in-frame clones, with some not included. This table holds 170,000 or so clones, roughly 86% found once. The material sequenced was PBMCs. These receptors all come from a girl between 10 and 17 years old in good health and CMV-seropositive.

The CDR3 reads CASSSEVYTEAFF. The CDR3 region has the DNA TGTGCCAGCAGTAGCGAGGTATACACTGAAGCTTTCTTT. The chain couples TRBV2 to TRBJ1-1, with D unclear. This CDR3 comprises 13 residues. V was trimmed by 5 bases and J by 3 bases, leaving 10 bases between them. Germline V gives CDR1 SNHLY, CDR2 FYNNEI.

The CDR3 reads CASSLVSWDRVADTQYF. DNA for the CDR3: TGTGCCAGCAGCTTAGTGAGTTGGGACAGGGTTGCAGATACGCAGTATTTT. The V call is TRBV7-9, the J call TRBJ2-3; 9 bases fit TRBD1. The CDR3 has 17 residues. CDR1 is SEHNR and CDR2 is FQNEAQ in the germline V gene (reference sequence). V lost 1 base to trimming and J lost 4 bases; unmatched junction nucleotides: 9.

V gene TRBV19 combines with J gene TRBJ2-3; D is perhaps TRBD1 (5 bases). This CDR3 comprises 13 residues. Germline V CDR1 and CDR2: LNHDA, SQIVND (reference sequence). V was pared by 7 bases and J by 6 bases, with 14 bases between. Here the CDR3 reads CASTRAGKDTQYF. CDR3 coding DNA: TGTGCCAGTACCCGGGCAGGGAAGGATACGCAGTATTTT.

V is TRBV6-1 and J is TRBJ2-7; 9 bases match TRBD1. Losses at the gene ends were 4 bases for V and 3 bases for J; bases not matched to a gene: 7. CDR1 is MNHNS, CDR2 SASEGT, per germline. This CDR3 region has 15 residues. CDR3 protein: CASSVGTGSVYEQYF. The CDR3 DNA reads TGTGCCAGCAGTGTGGGGACAGGGAGCGTCTACGAGCAGTACTTC.

The rearrangement links TRBV5-4 to TRBJ2-1; D perhaps matches TRBD2 (5 bases). The V and J ends lost 4 bases and 3 bases respectively, with 8 bases between them. Germline loops: CDR1 SGHNT, CDR2 YYREEE (reference sequence). The CDR3 length is 13 residues. The CDR3 reads CASSLGVYNEQFF. CDR3 DNA: TGTGCCAGCAGCCTCGGGGTCTACAATGAGCAGTTCTTC.

Judged by abundance, this clone is medium-sized. The V gene is TRBV6-4, the J gene TRBJ2-1; 8 bases agree with TRBD2. From germline, CDR1 is MRHNA and CDR2 SNTAGT. V shed 2 bases and J 3 bases; nucleotides not matched to a gene: 6. This CDR3 is built from 16 residues. In nucleotides, the CDR3 is TGTGCCAGCAGTGACAACGGGGGGGCTGTCTACAATGAGCAGTTCTTC. Translating gives CASSDNGGAVYNEQFF.

This clone was seen only once. At one end the junction does not follow the germline gene, possibly because of a read error. This specimen includes other DNA sequences encoding the same CDR3. The rearrangement uses TRBV7-9 and TRBJ1-1; 8 bases align to TRBD1. Germline values: CDR1 SEHNR, CDR2 FQNEAQ (reference sequence). CDR3 size: 14 residues. CDR3: CASTLTGANTEAFF. CDR3 DNA: TGTGCCAGCACCCTGACAGGGGCCAACACTGAGGCTTTCTTT.

This clone was recorded a few times. The chain employs TRBV27 and TRBJ1-1; no reliable D call. V was cut by 0 bases and J by 6 bases, with 8 bases left in between. In germline, CDR1 is MNHEY, CDR2 SMNVEV (reference sequence). CDR3 size: 13 residues. Here the CDR3 reads CASSLSPDSEAFF. The CDR3, as DNA: TGTGCCAGCAGTTTATCTCCGGACTCTGAAGCTTTCTTT.

The chain employs TRBV14 and TRBJ1-2; TRBD1 aligns across 8 bases. The CDR3 is 16 residues long. V lost 0 bases and J lost 5; bases outside the gene matches: 8. The germline CDR1 and CDR2 sequences are SGHDN and FVKESK. The CDR3 nucleotides read TGTGCCAGCAGCCAAGATCCAGGGGGCGCCTTTTATGGCTACACCTTC. Translating it yields CASSQDPGGAFYGYTF.

The chain joins TRBV7-9 to TRBJ1-2, with 9 bases that match TRBD1. The V gene end was trimmed by 2 bases and the J gene end by 2 bases; junction bases not matched to a gene: 3. This CDR3 contains 15 residues. From germline, CDR1 is SEHNR and CDR2 FQNEAQ (reference sequence). Written as DNA, the CDR3 is TGTGCCAGCAGCTTATCCGGGACAGGGAACTATGGCTACACCTTC. This sequence encodes CASSLSGTGNYGYTF.

V gene TRBV9 combines with J gene TRBJ2-3; TRBD1 matches 11 bases. With 3 bases clipped from V and 5 bases from J, the junction kept 8 bases outside the gene matches. The CDR3 has 16 residues. Per germline, CDR1 SGDLS and CDR2 YYNGEE. CDR3 region: CASSEVGTGGRDTQYF. CDR3 nucleotide sequence: TGTGCCAGCAGCGAAGTGGGGACAGGGGGGAGAGATACGCAGTATTTT.

The chain links TRBV27 to TRBJ2-7; 12 bases match TRBD2. The CDR3 contains 15 residues. Trimming removed 6 bases from V and 1 base from J; junction bases left unmatched: 4. Germline V gene lookup returns CDR1 MNHEY and CDR2 SMNVEV (reference sequence). The CDR3 DNA reads as TGTGCCAGCAGCCCGACTAGCGGGGGTTCCTACGAGCAGTACTTC. Residues: CASSPTSGGSYEQYF.

The chain is built from TRBV18 and TRBJ1-1; perhaps TRBD1 as D (5 bases). The CDR3 has 15 amino acids. The V gene lost 1 base and the J gene lost 4 bases, with 13 bases spanning the gap. Germline values: CDR1 KGHSH, CDR2 LQKENI. Here the CDR3 DNA reads TGTGCCAGCTCACCACGCAGAGGGGAGGTCACTGAAGCTTTCTTT. It codes for CASSPRRGEVTEAFF.

This rearrangement joins TRBV18 to TRBJ1-5; tentatively, D is TRBD1 (6 bases). Per the germline V gene, CDR1 is KGHSH and CDR2 is LQKENI. The CDR3 consists of 14 residues. Trimming took off 1 base at V and 6 bases at J, with 10 bases between the two ends. The CDR3 sequence: CASSPQGGGQPQHF. In DNA form, the CDR3 reads TGTGCCAGCTCACCACAGGGGGGGGGTCAGCCCCAGCATTTT.

V gene TRBV13 combines with J gene TRBJ1-6, with 7 nucleotides matching TRBD1. Germline values: CDR1 PRHDT, CDR2 FYEKMQ (reference sequence). V lost 2 bases, J lost 4 bases, and 8 bases stayed unmatched. The CDR3 extends over 17 amino acids. The CDR3 protein is CASSLRTGGSYNSPLHF. The CDR3 DNA reads as TGTGCCAGCAGCTTAAGGACAGGAGGAAGTTATAATTCACCCCTCCACTTT. The full variable domain, in which reference TRBV13 and TRBJ1-6 provide the parts outside the CDR3, is AAGVIQSPRHLIKEKRETATLKCYPIPRHDTVYWYQQGPGQDPQFLISFYEKMQSDKGSIPDRFSAQQFSDYHSELNMSSLELGDSALYFCASSLRTGGSYNSPLHFGNGTRLTVT.

The genes are TRBV4-1 and TRBJ1-5, with D possibly matching TRBD1 (6 bases). Trimming stripped 4 bases from V and 4 bases from J, with 29 bases between. Germline V gene sequence: CDR1 MGHRA, CDR2 YSYEKL. CDR3 size: 20 residues. This CDR3 reads CASSPRLPSYSRGINQPQHF. The CDR3 DNA is TGCGCCAGCAGCCCGAGACTCCCCTCTTATTCCAGGGGAATTAATCAGCCCCAGCATTTT.

The chain uses TRBV6-1 and TRBJ1-1; no clear D gene. From germline, CDR1 is MNHNS and CDR2 SASEGT. Trimming left V 5 bases short and J 1 base short, with 8 bases between. CDR3 length equals 13 residues. CDR3 loop: CASSFISNTEAFF. CDR3 coding DNA: TGTGCCAGCAGTTTTATCTCGAACACTGAAGCTTTCTTT.